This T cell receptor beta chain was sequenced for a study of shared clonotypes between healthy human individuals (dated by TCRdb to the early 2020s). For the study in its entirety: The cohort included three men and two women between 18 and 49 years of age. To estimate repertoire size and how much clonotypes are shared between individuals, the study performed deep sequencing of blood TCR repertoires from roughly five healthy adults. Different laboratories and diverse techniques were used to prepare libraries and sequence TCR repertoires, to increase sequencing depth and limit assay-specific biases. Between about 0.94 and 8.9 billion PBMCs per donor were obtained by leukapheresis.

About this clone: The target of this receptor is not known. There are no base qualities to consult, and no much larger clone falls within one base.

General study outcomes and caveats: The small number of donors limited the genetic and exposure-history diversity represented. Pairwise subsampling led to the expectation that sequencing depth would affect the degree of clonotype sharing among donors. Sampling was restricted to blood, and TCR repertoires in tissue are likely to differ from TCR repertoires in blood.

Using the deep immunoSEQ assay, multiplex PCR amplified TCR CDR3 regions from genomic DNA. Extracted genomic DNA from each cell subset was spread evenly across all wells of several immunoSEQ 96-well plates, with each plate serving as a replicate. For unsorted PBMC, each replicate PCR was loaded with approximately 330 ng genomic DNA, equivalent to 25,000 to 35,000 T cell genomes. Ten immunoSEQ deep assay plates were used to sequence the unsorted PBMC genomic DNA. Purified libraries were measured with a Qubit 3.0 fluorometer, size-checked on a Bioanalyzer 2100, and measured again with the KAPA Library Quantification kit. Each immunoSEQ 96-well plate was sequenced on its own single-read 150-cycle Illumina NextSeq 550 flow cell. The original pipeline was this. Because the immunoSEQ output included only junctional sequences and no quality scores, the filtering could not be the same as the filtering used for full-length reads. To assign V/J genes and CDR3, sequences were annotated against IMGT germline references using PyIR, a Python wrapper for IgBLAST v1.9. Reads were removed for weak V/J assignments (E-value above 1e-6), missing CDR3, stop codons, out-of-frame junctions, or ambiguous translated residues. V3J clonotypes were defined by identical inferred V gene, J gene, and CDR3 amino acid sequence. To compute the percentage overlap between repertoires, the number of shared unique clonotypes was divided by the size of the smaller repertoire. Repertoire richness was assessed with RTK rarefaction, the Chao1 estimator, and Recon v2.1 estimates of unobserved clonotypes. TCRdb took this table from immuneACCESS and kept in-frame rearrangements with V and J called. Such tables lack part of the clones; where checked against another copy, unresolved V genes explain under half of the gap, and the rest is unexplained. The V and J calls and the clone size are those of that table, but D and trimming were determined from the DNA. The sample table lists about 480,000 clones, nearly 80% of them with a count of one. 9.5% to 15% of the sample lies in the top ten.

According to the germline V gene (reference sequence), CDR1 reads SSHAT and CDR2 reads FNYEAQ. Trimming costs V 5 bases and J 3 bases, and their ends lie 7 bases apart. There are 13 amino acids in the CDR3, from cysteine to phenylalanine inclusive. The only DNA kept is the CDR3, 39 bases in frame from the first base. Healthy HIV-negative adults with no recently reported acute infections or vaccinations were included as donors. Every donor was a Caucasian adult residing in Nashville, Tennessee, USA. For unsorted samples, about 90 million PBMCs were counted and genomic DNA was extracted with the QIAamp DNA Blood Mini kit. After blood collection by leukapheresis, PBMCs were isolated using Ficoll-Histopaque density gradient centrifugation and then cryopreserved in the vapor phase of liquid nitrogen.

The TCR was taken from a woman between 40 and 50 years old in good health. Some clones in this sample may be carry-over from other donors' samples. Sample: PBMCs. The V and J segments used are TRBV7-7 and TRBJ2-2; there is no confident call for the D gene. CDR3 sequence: CASSASHTGELFF. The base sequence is TGTGCCAGCAGCGCCAGTCACACCGGGGAGCTGTTTTTT.